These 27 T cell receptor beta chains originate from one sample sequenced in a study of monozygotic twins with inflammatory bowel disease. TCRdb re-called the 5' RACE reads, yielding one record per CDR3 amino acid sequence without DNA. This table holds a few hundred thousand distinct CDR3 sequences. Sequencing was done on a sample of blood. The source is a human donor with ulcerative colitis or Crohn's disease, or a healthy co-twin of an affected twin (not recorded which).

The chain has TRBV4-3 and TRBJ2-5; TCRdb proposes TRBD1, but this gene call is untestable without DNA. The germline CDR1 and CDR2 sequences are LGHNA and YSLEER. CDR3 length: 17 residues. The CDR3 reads CASSQEPPSGAGETQYF.

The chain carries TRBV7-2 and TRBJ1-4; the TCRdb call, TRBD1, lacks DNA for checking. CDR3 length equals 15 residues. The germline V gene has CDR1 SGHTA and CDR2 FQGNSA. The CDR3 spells CASSPRTTTNEKLFF. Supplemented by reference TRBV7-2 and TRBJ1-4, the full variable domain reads GAGVSQSPSNKVTEKGKDVELRCDPISGHTALYWYRQSLGQGLEFLIYFQGNSAPDKSGLPSDRFSAERTGGSVSTLTIQRTQQEDSAVYLCASSPRTTTNEKLFFGSGTQLSVL.

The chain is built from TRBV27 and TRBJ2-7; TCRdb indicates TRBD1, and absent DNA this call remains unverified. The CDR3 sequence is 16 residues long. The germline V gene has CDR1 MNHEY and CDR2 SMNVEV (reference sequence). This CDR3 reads CASTPSGTGVIYEQYF.

CDR3 amino acids: CASSLAARGADEQYF. The chain recombines TRBV5-4 with TRBJ2-7; TCRdb selects TRBD2, and the lack of DNA leaves this call unchecked. Germline CDR1 SGHNT, CDR2 YYREEE (reference sequence). This CDR3 has 15 amino acids.

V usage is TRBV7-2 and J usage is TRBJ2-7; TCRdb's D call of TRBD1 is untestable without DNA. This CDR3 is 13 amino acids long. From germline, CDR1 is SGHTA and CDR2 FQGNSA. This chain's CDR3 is CASSLLFRGEQYF.

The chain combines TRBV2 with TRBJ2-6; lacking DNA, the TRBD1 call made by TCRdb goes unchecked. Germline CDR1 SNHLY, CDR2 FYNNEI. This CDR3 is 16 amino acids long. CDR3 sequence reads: CASISQGFSGANVLTF.

The CDR3: CVSSQGGNEQFF. The chain employs TRBV4-3 and TRBJ2-1; lacking DNA, the TRBD2 call made by TCRdb goes unchecked. Germline V gene data show CDR1 as LGHNA and CDR2 as YSLEER. The CDR3 has 12 residues.

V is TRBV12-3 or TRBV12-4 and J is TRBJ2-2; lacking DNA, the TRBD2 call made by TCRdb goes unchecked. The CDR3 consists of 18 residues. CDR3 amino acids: CASSFTSGGINPNRELFF.

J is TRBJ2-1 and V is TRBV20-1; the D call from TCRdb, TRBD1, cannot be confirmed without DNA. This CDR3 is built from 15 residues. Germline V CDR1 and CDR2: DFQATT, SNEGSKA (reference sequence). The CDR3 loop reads CSARRQGFWDNEQFF.

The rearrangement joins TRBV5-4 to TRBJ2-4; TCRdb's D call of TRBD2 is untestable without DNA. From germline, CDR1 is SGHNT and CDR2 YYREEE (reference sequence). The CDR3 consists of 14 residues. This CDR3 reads CASSLGGLKNIQYF.

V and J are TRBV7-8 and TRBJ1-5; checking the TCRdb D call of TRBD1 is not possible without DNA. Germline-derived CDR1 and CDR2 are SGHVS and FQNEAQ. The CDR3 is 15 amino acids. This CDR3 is CASSSGQGASQPQHF.

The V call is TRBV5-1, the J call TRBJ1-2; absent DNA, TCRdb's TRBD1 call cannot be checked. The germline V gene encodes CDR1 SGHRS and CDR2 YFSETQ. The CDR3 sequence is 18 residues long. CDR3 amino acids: CASSLEINSGTWTYGYTF.

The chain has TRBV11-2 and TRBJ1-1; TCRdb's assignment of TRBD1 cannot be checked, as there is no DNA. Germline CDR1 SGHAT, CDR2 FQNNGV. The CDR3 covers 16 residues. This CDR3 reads CASSLLGGHENTEAFF.

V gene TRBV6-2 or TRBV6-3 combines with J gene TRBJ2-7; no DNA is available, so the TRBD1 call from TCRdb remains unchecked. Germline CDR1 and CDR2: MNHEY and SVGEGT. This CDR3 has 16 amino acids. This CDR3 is CASSYSGTPQYYEQYF.

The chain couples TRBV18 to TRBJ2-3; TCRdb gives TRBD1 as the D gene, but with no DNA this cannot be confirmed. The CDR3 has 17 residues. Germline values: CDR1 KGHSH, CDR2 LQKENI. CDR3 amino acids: CASSPNVGGAVADTQYF.

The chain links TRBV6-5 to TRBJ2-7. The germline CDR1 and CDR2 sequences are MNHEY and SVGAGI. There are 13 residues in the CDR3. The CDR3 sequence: CAGSYSRTYEQYF.

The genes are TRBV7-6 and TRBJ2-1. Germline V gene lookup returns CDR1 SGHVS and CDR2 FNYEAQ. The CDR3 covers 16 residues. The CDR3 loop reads CASSLSPRGSYNEQFF.

The CDR3 here is CASSYSRQKSNEAFF. This chain connects TRBV6-5 to TRBJ1-1. This CDR3 is 15 amino acids long. Germline V gene sequence: CDR1 MNHEY, CDR2 SVGAGI.

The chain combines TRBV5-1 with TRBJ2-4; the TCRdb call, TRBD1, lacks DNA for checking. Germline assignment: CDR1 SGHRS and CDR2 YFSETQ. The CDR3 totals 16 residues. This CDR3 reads CASSLTGTPDKNIQYF.

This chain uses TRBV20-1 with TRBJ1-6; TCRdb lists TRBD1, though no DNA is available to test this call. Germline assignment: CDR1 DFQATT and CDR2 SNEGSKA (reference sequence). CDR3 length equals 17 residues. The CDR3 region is CSATIPGAKGDNSPLHF.

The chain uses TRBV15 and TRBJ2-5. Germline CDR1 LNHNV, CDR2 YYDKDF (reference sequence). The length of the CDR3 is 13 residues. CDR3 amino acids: CATSRDNGETQYF.

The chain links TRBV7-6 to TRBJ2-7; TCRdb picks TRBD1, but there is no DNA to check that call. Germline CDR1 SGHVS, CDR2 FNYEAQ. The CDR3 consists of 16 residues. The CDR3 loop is CASSEFTGVLRGEQYF.

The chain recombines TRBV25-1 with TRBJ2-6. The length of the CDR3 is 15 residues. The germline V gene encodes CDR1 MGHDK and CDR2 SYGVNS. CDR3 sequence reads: CASSDLGTGANVLTF.

Here the CDR3 reads CASSPTGTLETQYF. The genes are TRBV12-3 or TRBV12-4 and TRBJ2-5; the D call from TCRdb, TRBD1, cannot be confirmed without DNA. The length of the CDR3 is 14 residues.

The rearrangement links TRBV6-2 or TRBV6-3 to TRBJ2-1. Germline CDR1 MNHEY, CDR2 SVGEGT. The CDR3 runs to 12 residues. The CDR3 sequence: CASIQSGDEQFF.

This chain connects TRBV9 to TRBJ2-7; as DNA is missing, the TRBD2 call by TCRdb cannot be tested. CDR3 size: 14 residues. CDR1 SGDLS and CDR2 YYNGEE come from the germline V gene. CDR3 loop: CASSVGLASGEQYF.

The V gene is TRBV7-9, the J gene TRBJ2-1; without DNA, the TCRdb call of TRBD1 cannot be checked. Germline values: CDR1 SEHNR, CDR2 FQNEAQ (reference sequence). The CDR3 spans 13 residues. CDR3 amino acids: CASSFWTDNEQFF.